The source of this TCR beta chain is a study of T cells in Graves' hyperthyroidism and ophthalmopathy. V shed 5 bases and J 4 bases; nucleotides not matched to a gene: 3. This CDR3 is built from 13 residues. Germline-derived CDR1 and CDR2 are DFQATT and SNEGSKA (reference sequence). Ten or more counts support this clonotype. TCR beta CDR3 region amplification was performed from RNA transcripts. When the TCR CDR3 underwent first-round RT-PCR, the HTBI primer set was used. TCRdb itself ran the multiplex PCR reads through MiXCR, one entry per CDR3 protein. The sample lists roughly 280,000 distinct CDR3 sequences; roughly 22% were seen once.

Sequencing used blood. This clonotype originated in a man aged 25-45 years with Graves' ophthalmopathy. This chain links TRBV20-1 with TRBJ1-2; 11 bases map to TRBD1. The CDR3 loop is CSARDRGGYGYTF. CDR3 nucleotide sequence: TGCAGTGCTCGGGACAGGGGGGGCTATGGCTACACCTTC.